A single sample is the source of the 22 T cell receptor beta chains below, sequenced in a study of PD-L1 blockade in urothelial cancer. TCRdb's copy holds only in-frame clones and misses some; the assay was immunoSEQ multiplex PCR. The table shows 85,000 to 130,000 clones, with approximately 90% occurring only once. The sample here was PBMCs, taken around atezolizumab (anti-PD-L1) treatment. The receptors shown here come from a woman over 75 with urothelial cancer.

The chain has TRBV28 and TRBJ1-2, with D perhaps TRBD1 (6 bases). The CDR3 extends over 12 amino acids. CDR1 is MDHEN and CDR2 is SYDVKM in the germline V gene. V was cut by 7 bases and J by 4 bases, with 10 bases left in between. CDR3 sequence (DNA): TGTGCCAGCACCAGGACAGTCTATGGCTACACCTTC. Amino acids: CASTRTVYGYTF.

This clone was seen a single time. The genes are TRBV7-6 and TRBJ1-1; D perhaps matches TRBD1 (5 bases). The CDR3 totals 17 residues. The V end was cut by 4 bases, the J end by 4 bases, with 22 bases between. Germline V lookup: CDR1 SGHVS, CDR2 FNYEAQ. Written as DNA, the CDR3 is TGTGCCAGCAGCTCGGCGGGGACGAGGGTGAAGGGCACTGAAGCTTTCTTT. Translating gives CASSSAGTRVKGTEAFF.

The chain uses TRBV7-2 and TRBJ2-3; 8 bases agree with TRBD1. The CDR3 runs to 17 residues. Germline V CDR1 and CDR2: SGHTA, FQGNSA. Trimming at V came to 4 bases and at J to 3 bases, leaving 12 bases not matched to a gene. Written as DNA, the CDR3 is TGTGCCAGCAGCTCACACCGGGACAGGTTTAGTACAGATACGCAGTATTTT. This translates into CASSSHRDRFSTDTQYF.

The chain is built from TRBV9 and TRBJ2-2; 9 bases match TRBD2. Germline V gene sequence: CDR1 SGDLS, CDR2 YYNGEE. The CDR3 covers 16 residues. V lost 0 bases to trimming and J lost 3 bases; unmatched junction nucleotides: 3. The CDR3 coding sequence is TGTGCCAGCAGCGTAGAGGCGGGAGGGCACACCGGGGAGCTGTTTTTT. The encoded protein is CASSVEAGGHTGELFF.

This chain uses TRBV5-1 with TRBJ2-3, with TRBD1 matching 7 bases. Germline V gene sequence: CDR1 SGHRS, CDR2 YFSETQ. Trimming cost V 2 bases and J 0 bases; bases outside gene matches: 3. The CDR3 has 15 residues. The DNA for the CDR3 is TGCGCCAGCAGCTTCGAACAGGGGAGCACAGATACGCAGTATTTT. The encoded protein is CASSFEQGSTDTQYF.

The chain links TRBV10-1 to TRBJ2-3; TRBD1 matches 9 bases. The V gene's germline CDR1 is WNHNN and CDR2 SYGVQD (reference sequence). CDR3 length equals 15 residues. The V and J ends lost 3 bases and 2 bases, in that order; junction bases with no gene match: 3. CDR3 amino acids: CASSDGTGNTDTQYF. For the CDR3, the DNA is TGCGCCAGCAGTGACGGGACAGGGAACACAGATACGCAGTATTTT.

This rearrangement joins TRBV25-1 to TRBJ2-5, with TRBD2 as a possible D gene (6 bases). Germline V gives CDR1 MGHDK, CDR2 SYGVNS. The CDR3 is 15 amino acids. V was cut by 5 bases and J by 5 bases, with 18 bases left in between. The CDR3, as DNA: TGTGCCAGCAGTACCCCAGGGACTGGCGGGGAGACCCAGTACTTC. This translates into CASSTPGTGGETQYF.

V and J are TRBV5-4 and TRBJ1-3; D perhaps matches TRBD1 (5 bases). From germline, CDR1 is SGHNT and CDR2 YYREEE (reference sequence). The CDR3 length is 14 residues. Trimming removed 4 bases at V and 1 base at J, with 9 bases between. CDR3 loop: CASSAGGSGNTIYF. CDR3 DNA sequence: TGTGCCAGCAGCGCCGGGGGTTCTGGAAACACCATATATTTT.

This clone was seen once. The chain joins TRBV5-4 to TRBJ1-2, with D perhaps TRBD1 (6 bases). Germline V gene lookup returns CDR1 SGHNT and CDR2 YYREEE (reference sequence). CDR3 length: 15 amino acids. Trimming pared 4 bases from V and 4 bases from J, leaving 17 bases between. The CDR3: CASSPVQTGVYGYTF. In DNA form, the CDR3 reads TGTGCCAGCAGCCCCGTGCAGACAGGCGTCTATGGCTACACCTTC.

The CDR3 nucleotides are TGCGCCAGCAGCCCCGGACATCACTACGAGCAGTACTTC. Translating it yields CASSPGHHYEQYF. The chain couples TRBV5-1 to TRBJ2-7; tentatively, D is TRBD1 (5 bases). The length of the CDR3 is 13 residues. The germline V gene has CDR1 SGHRS and CDR2 YFSETQ. V gave up 4 bases and J gave up 3 bases, with 11 bases separating them.

The chain joins TRBV18 to TRBJ2-1, with D possibly matching TRBD1 (5 bases). V lost 7 bases, J lost 4 bases, and 17 bases lay in between. The CDR3 loop spans 15 amino acids. The V gene's germline CDR1 is KGHSH and CDR2 LQKENI. CDR3 loop: CASLNQGIRYNEQFF. The CDR3, as DNA: TGTGCCAGCTTAAACCAGGGAATACGATACAATGAGCAGTTCTTC.

The count of this clone is one. V usage is TRBV15 and J usage is TRBJ2-2; 11 nucleotides line up with TRBD1. The CDR3 covers 14 residues. V lost 6 bases to trimming and J lost 6 bases; unmatched junction nucleotides: 3. Germline CDR1 reads LNHNV; CDR2 reads YYDKDF (reference sequence). CDR3 nucleotides: TGTGCCACCAGTCGGGACAGGGGGTCCGGGGAGCTGTTTTTT. Translated, it gives CATSRDRGSGELFF.

This chain links TRBV5-1 with TRBJ2-1; 7 nucleotides agree with TRBD1. V dropped 3 bases and J dropped 7; count of bases not matched to a gene: 10. The CDR3 has 15 residues. Looked up from germline, CDR1 is SGHRS and CDR2 is YFSETQ. The CDR3 DNA reads as TGCGCCAGCAGCTGGGACAGACCGACGGGTAATGAGCAGTTCTTC. It is translated as CASSWDRPTGNEQFF.

The chain combines TRBV27 with TRBJ2-7, with a possible D match to TRBD1 (5 bases). Germline V CDR1 and CDR2: MNHEY, SMNVEV (reference sequence). The CDR3 has 12 residues. Trimming left V 5 bases short and J 1 base short, with 6 bases between. CDR3 in DNA: TGTGCCAGCAGTGACAGATCCTACGAGCAGTACTTC. This codes for CASSDRSYEQYF.

CDR3 coding DNA: TGTGCCAGCAGCTCGCGTCTGGGACTGTACAATGAGCAGTTCTTC. Encoded protein: CASSSRLGLYNEQFF. The rearrangement uses TRBV7-9 and TRBJ2-1; weak D call: TRBD2 (6 bases). Germline CDR1 SEHNR, CDR2 FQNEAQ (reference sequence). The V end lost 4 bases, the J end lost 4 bases, and 14 bases lay between the germline ends. CDR3 length: 15 residues.

The J gene is TRBJ2-7, the V gene TRBV29-1, with 8 bases aligning to TRBD1. V shed 7 bases and J 6 bases; nucleotides not matched to a gene: 5. CDR1 and CDR2 (germline): SQVTM, ANQGSEA. The CDR3 sequence is 11 residues long. CDR3 loop: CSGAGGSEQYF. The CDR3, as DNA: TGCAGCGGCGCAGGGGGCTCCGAGCAGTACTTC.

J is TRBJ1-1 and V is TRBV30, with 9 bases identical to TRBD1. There are 15 residues in the CDR3. Germline-derived CDR1 and CDR2 are GTSNPN and SVGIG (reference sequence). V shed 3 bases and J 1 base; nucleotides not matched to a gene: 6. CDR3 loop: CAWRRQGVRNTEAFF. The CDR3 DNA is TGTGCCTGGAGGCGACAGGGGGTGAGGAACACTGAAGCTTTCTTT.

A single count supports this clone. V gene TRBV7-7 combines with J gene TRBJ2-1; 10 nucleotides line up with TRBD2. This CDR3 contains 14 residues. V gave up 2 bases and J gave up 7 bases; unmatched junction bases: 2. In germline, CDR1 is SSHAT, CDR2 FNYEAQ (reference sequence). The CDR3 nucleotides are TGTGCCAGCAGCTTACTAGCGGGAGCTAATGAGCAGTTCTTC. It yields the protein CASSLLAGANEQFF.

The chain links TRBV6-1 to TRBJ2-1, with 7 bases lining up with TRBD1. Looked up from germline, CDR1 is MNHNS and CDR2 is SASEGT. V shed 4 bases and J 4 bases; nucleotides not matched to a gene: 7. This CDR3 has 15 amino acids. The CDR3 loop is CASSVDRALYNEQFF. The CDR3 DNA reads as TGTGCCAGCAGTGTAGACAGGGCTCTGTACAATGAGCAGTTCTTC.

The chain couples TRBV27 to TRBJ2-1; TRBD2 aligns across 11 bases. This CDR3 is 14 amino acids long. After removal of 6 bases from V and 4 bases from J, the junction contained 2 bases not matched to a gene. Germline V gene lookup returns CDR1 MNHEY and CDR2 SMNVEV (reference sequence). The CDR3 sequence: CASRLAGAYNEQFF. The CDR3 DNA sequence: TGTGCCAGCAGACTAGCGGGAGCGTACAATGAGCAGTTCTTC.

The V gene is TRBV5-4, the J gene TRBJ2-1, with 13 bases fitting TRBD2. Germline values: CDR1 SGHNT, CDR2 YYREEE (reference sequence). V shed 5 bases and J 6 bases; nucleotides not matched to a gene: 8. The CDR3 runs 16 residues. CDR3 in amino acids: CASSLPGTSGINEQFF. The CDR3 nucleotides read TGTGCCAGCAGTTTGCCCGGGACTAGCGGGATCAATGAGCAGTTCTTC.

This chain connects TRBV11-1 to TRBJ2-3; 7 positions match TRBD1. The ends lost 2 bases at V and 0 bases at J; junction bases unmatched: 2. This CDR3 is built from 15 residues. CDR1 and CDR2 (germline): SGHAT, FQDESV (reference sequence). The chain's CDR3 is CASSLMGQSTDTQYF. The CDR3 region has the DNA TGTGCCAGCAGCTTAATGGGACAGAGCACAGATACGCAGTATTTT.